This T cell receptor beta chain comes out of a study of OX40 agonist ivuxolimab in advanced cancers. The data were produced by immunoSEQ multiplex PCR, yet TCRdb's version contains in-frame clones alone and is incomplete. Of tens of thousands of clones listed, about nine tenths are singletons. Germline lookup yields CDR1 DFQATT and CDR2 SNEGSKA (reference sequence). The CDR3 extends over 11 amino acids. V gave up 7 bases and J gave up 5 bases, with 12 bases separating them. About this clone itself: No antigen is known for it.

Study-level results: Researchers report that CD8+ T cells had, on average, more expanded clones than CD4+. At 0.1 to 3.0 mg/kg and by week 6, CD4+ and CD8+ T cells in the blood had expanded clonally.

Patients who had autoimmune disease history or got systemic immunosuppression were left out. The rearrangement links TRBV20-1 to TRBJ2-7; D is perhaps TRBD1 (6 bases). This specimen was CD4+ or CD8+ T cells sorted from blood, taken in a trial of the OX40 agonist ivuxolimab. The sequence derives from an adult with an advanced solid tumor such as melanoma, head and neck, liver or kidney cancer. The chain's CDR3 is CSGQAQDEQYF. The CDR3 DNA reads TGCAGTGGACAGGCACAGGACGAGCAGTACTTC.